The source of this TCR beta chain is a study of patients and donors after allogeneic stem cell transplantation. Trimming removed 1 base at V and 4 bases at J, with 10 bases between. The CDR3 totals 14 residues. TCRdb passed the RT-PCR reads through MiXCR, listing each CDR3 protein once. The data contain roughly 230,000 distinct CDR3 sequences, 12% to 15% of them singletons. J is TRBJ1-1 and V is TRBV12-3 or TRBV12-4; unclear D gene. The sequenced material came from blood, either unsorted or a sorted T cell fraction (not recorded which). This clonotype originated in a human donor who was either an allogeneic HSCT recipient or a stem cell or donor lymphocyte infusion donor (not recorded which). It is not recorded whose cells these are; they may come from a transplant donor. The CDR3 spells CASSLGGTGTEAFF. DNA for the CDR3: TGTGCCAGCAGTTTAGGCGGCACGGGCACTGAAGCTTTCTTT.